The clone carrying this TCR beta chain was detected many times. The antigen remains undetermined. Time point indicated: pre-sensitization, week 0. The treatment is: therapeutic diphenylcyclopropenone sensitization with weekly scalp DPC. MiXCR was run by TCRdb on the RACE reads, yielding one entry per CDR3 protein. The repertoire consists of about 350,000 distinct CDR3 sequences, with about 5.4% occurring once and the leading ten covering over 7%. This specimen comes from a study of human T cells and chemical hapten exposure. Across the study: Researchers reported sensitizing a roughly 2 cm by roughly 2 cm upper inner arm skin site with 2% DPC.

Study-level results: No change in TCRs above 1 in 1000 frequency was produced by DPC sensitization. Compared to controls, expanded TCRs made significantly more large clusters of similar CDR3s.

Trimming removed 4 bases at V and 0 bases at J, with 10 bases between. Per germline, CDR1 DFQATT and CDR2 SNEGSKA (reference sequence). The length of the CDR3 is 13 residues. The origin of this receptor is a woman aged 18-30 years with alopecia areata. Some clones in this sample may be carry-over from other donors' samples. The chain couples TRBV20-1 to TRBJ2-7, with a possible D match to TRBD2 (5 bases). Sequenced here: whole blood, sampled in connection with sensitization to the hapten diphenylcyclopropenone (DPC). As DNA, the CDR3 is TGCAGTGCTACGGACTCGAGCTCCTACGAGCAGTACTTC. Its protein product is CSATDSSSYEQYF.